This passage covers 23 T cell receptor beta chains from one sample sequenced in a study of blood T cell repertoires in COVID-19. Libraries were prepared by immunoSEQ multiplex PCR; TCRdb keeps only in-frame clonotypes and omits some of them. This table holds tens of thousands of clones, over 85% found once. The sequenced material came from peripheral blood. These receptors were taken from a human donor in a cohort sampled during active COVID-19.

V is TRBV6-5 and J is TRBJ1-6; no definite D call. Trimming took off 4 bases at V and 7 bases at J, with 11 bases between the two ends. Germline-derived CDR1 and CDR2 are MNHEY and SVGAGI. The CDR3 is 14 residues long. The CDR3 DNA sequence: TGTGCCAGCAGTTTTATCGGCAGGAATTCACCCCTCCACTTT. It yields the protein CASSFIGRNSPLHF.

This clone has a handful of counts. V and J are TRBV28 and TRBJ2-6; 11 nucleotides align to TRBD1. The CDR3 has 16 amino acids. CDR1 and CDR2 (germline): MDHEN, SYDVKM. V lost 10 bases to trimming and J lost 0 bases; unmatched junction nucleotides: 5. Here the CDR3 DNA reads TGTGCCACCGGGACAGGGGGAATCTCTGGGGCCAACGTCCTGACTTTC. It encodes CATGTGGISGANVLTF.

The genes are TRBV2 and TRBJ2-7; D uncertain. The CDR3 has 13 amino acids. Trimming removed 3 bases from V and 0 bases from J, with 6 bases in between. Germline CDR1 SNHLY, CDR2 FYNNEI. CDR3 nucleotides: TGTGCCAGCAGTGACGGTTTCTCCTACGAGCAGTACTTC. As protein: CASSDGFSYEQYF. Using reference TRBV2 and TRBJ2-7 for the parts outside the CDR3, the full variable domain is EPEVTQTPSHQVTQMGQEVILRCVPISNHLYFYWYRQILGQKVEFLVSFYNNEISEKSEIFDDQFSVERPDGSNFTLKIRSTKLEDSAMYFCASSDGFSYEQYFGPGTRLTVT.

The chain employs TRBV6-1 and TRBJ2-2; 7 bases fit TRBD1. The junction had 9 bases not matched to a gene; V was cut back by 4 bases and J by 4 bases. CDR3 size: 16 residues. The germline V gene encodes CDR1 MNHNS and CDR2 SASEGT. CDR3 loop: CASSAQGTGTTGELFF. CDR3 in DNA: TGTGCCAGCAGTGCACAGGGGACCGGGACCACCGGGGAGCTGTTTTTT.

This chain connects TRBV12-3 or TRBV12-4 to TRBJ1-4, with 8 bases that match TRBD1. V lost 5 bases, J lost 7 bases, and 3 bases stayed unmatched. The CDR3 spans 13 residues. As DNA, the CDR3 is TGTGCCAGCAGTCGAGGACAGGGTGAAAAACTGTTTTTT. It codes for CASSRGQGEKLFF.

This chain uses TRBV15 with TRBJ1-4; D remains unclear. Trimming took 5 bases from V and 8 from J, leaving 18 bases between them. Per germline, CDR1 LNHNV and CDR2 YYDKDF (reference sequence). The CDR3 extends over 15 amino acids. The CDR3 sequence is CATSPLGRRGEKLFF. CDR3 bases: TGTGCCACCAGCCCCCTAGGGCGGCGCGGGGAAAAACTGTTTTTT.

The chain recombines TRBV27 with TRBJ2-1; no reliable D call. CDR1 and CDR2 (germline): MNHEY, SMNVEV (reference sequence). The germline V and J ends were trimmed by 1 base and 7 bases, with 2 bases remaining between them. CDR3 length: 11 amino acids. Here the CDR3 DNA reads TGTGCCAGCAGTTTATTAAATGAGCAGTTCTTC. As protein: CASSLLNEQFF.

The CDR3 region has the DNA TGTGCCAGCGGACCACAGGGGGCGCAGGGCTACACCTTC. It specifies CASGPQGAQGYTF. This chain links TRBV28 with TRBJ1-2; 9 nucleotides agree with TRBD1. The germline gives CDR1 MDHEN, CDR2 SYDVKM. V lost 8 bases and J lost 8; bases outside the gene matches: 9. This CDR3 has 13 amino acids.

The gene calls are TRBV28 and TRBJ2-7; D remains ambiguous. Germline V gene data show CDR1 as MDHEN and CDR2 as SYDVKM. The ends were cut back, 6 bases at V and 0 bases at J, with 12 bases in the middle. There are 14 residues in the CDR3. CDR3 loop: CASSGFPGSYEQYF. CDR3 bases: TGTGCCAGCAGCGGTTTCCCCGGCTCCTACGAGCAGTACTTC.

This rearrangement joins TRBV24-1 to TRBJ1-2; 10 bases align to TRBD1. CDR3 length: 15 residues. Germline V lookup: CDR1 KGHDR, CDR2 SFDVKD. After removal of 1 base from V and 7 bases from J, the junction contained 5 bases not matched to a gene. CDR3 residues: CATSDLGTGESGYTF. In DNA form, the CDR3 reads TGTGCCACCAGTGATTTAGGGACAGGGGAGAGTGGCTACACCTTC.

The V gene is TRBV7-7, the J gene TRBJ2-7; 7 bases line up with TRBD1. With V trimmed by 5 bases and J by 3 bases, 10 bases remained unmatched. CDR3 length: 15 amino acids. Germline V CDR1 and CDR2: SSHAT, FNYEAQ (reference sequence). The DNA for the CDR3 is TGTGCCAGCAGCCTGGGGGACAGCAAATACTACGAGCAGTACTTC. It yields the protein CASSLGDSKYYEQYF.

The J gene is TRBJ2-3, the V gene TRBV9, with D tentatively TRBD1 (5 bases). V gave up 5 bases and J gave up 3 bases, with 16 bases separating them. This CDR3 has 15 amino acids. Per germline, CDR1 SGDLS and CDR2 YYNGEE. This CDR3 is CASSAVQGRTDTQYF. For the CDR3, the DNA is TGTGCCAGCAGTGCGGTGCAGGGCAGAACAGATACGCAGTATTTT.

The genes are TRBV4-3 and TRBJ2-6; D remains ambiguous. This CDR3 has 16 residues. V dropped 0 bases and J dropped 4 bases, with 10 bases sitting between them. CDR1 LGHNA and CDR2 YSLEER come from the germline V gene. The CDR3 sequence is CASSQELGSGANVLTF. CDR3 sequence (DNA): TGCGCCAGCAGCCAAGAACTGGGTAGCGGGGCCAACGTCCTGACTTTC.

The chain uses TRBV15 and TRBJ2-7; the match to TRBD1 covers 7 bases. The trim removed 0 bases at V and 4 bases at J, leaving 3 bases unmatched. Germline V gives CDR1 LNHNV, CDR2 YYDKDF (reference sequence). This CDR3 region has 14 residues. CDR3 DNA: TGTGCCACCAGCAGAGAAGGGGGCGGGTACGAGCAGTACTTC. Protein: CATSREGGGYEQYF.

The V gene is TRBV30, the J gene TRBJ1-5; TRBD1 aligns across 8 bases. The CDR3 is made up of 14 amino acids. The J segment lost 6 bases and the V segment lost 2 bases, leaving 6 bases of the junction unmatched. The germline CDR1 and CDR2 sequences are GTSNPN and SVGIG (reference sequence). The CDR3 DNA reads as TGTGCCTGGAGTCCTCCAGGGGGCAGTCAGCCCCAGCATTTT. It translates to CAWSPPGGSQPQHF.

V usage is TRBV6-6 and J usage is TRBJ1-4; unclear D gene. Germline V gene lookup returns CDR1 MNHNY and CDR2 SVGAGI (reference sequence). With 2 bases removed from V and 5 bases from J, the gap between germline ends came to 6 bases. The CDR3 has 13 residues. The CDR3 spells CASSYGPNEKLFF. The CDR3 DNA follows: TGTGCCAGCAGTTACGGGCCGAATGAAAAACTGTTTTTT.

The CDR3 here is CASREGLAGLSYEQYF. The CDR3, as DNA: TGTGCCAGCAGGGAGGGACTAGCGGGGCTCTCCTACGAGCAGTACTTC. The chain couples TRBV6-6 to TRBJ2-7; the match to TRBD2 covers 13 bases. This CDR3 comprises 16 residues. The V and J ends lost 6 bases and 0 bases, in that order; junction bases with no gene match: 5. Germline CDR1 MNHNY, CDR2 SVGAGI (reference sequence).

This sequence joins TRBV9 and TRBJ2-5; the match to TRBD2 covers 13 bases. V lost 1 base to trimming and J lost 4 bases; unmatched junction nucleotides: 7. The germline V gene encodes CDR1 SGDLS and CDR2 YYNGEE. This CDR3 comprises 17 residues. Here the CDR3 DNA reads TGTGCCAGCAGCGTATCAACTAGCGGGAGGGCGGGAGAGACCCAGTACTTC. Amino acid sequence: CASSVSTSGRAGETQYF.

CDR3 bases: TGTGCCAGCGATACAGGGGGCGGACTCTCCTACGAGCAGTACTTC. Translated: CASDTGGGLSYEQYF. The chain carries TRBV5-6 and TRBJ2-7, with 9 positions matching TRBD1. The CDR3 is made up of 15 amino acids. J gave up 0 bases and V 7 bases, and 8 bases lay outside the gene matches. Germline assignment: CDR1 SGHDT and CDR2 YYEEEE.

The CDR3 here is CASSQRLAGGKVGEQYF. CDR3 DNA: TGTGCCAGTAGTCAACGACTAGCGGGAGGCAAAGTGGGCGAGCAGTACTTC. This chain joins TRBV19 and TRBJ2-7, with 13 positions matching TRBD2. Unmatched junction bases numbered 13, after V lost 5 bases and J lost 6 bases. CDR1 is LNHDA and CDR2 is SQIVND in the germline V gene (reference sequence). This CDR3 has 17 amino acids.

V usage is TRBV4-1 and J usage is TRBJ1-1; 12 bases agree with TRBD1. Per the germline V gene, CDR1 is MGHRA and CDR2 is YSYEKL. The J segment lost 3 bases and the V segment lost 0 bases, leaving 2 bases of the junction unmatched. This CDR3 is 16 amino acids long. This CDR3 reads CASSQEGQGAYTEAFF. The CDR3 DNA sequence: TGCGCCAGCAGCCAAGAGGGACAGGGGGCTTACACTGAAGCTTTCTTT.

The chain couples TRBV7-2 to TRBJ2-1, with D possibly TRBD1 on 5 matching bases. V lost 5 bases to trimming and J lost 4 bases, with 15 bases between them. The germline V gene encodes CDR1 SGHTA and CDR2 FQGNSA. There are 15 residues in the CDR3. CDR3 bases: TGTGCCAGCAGCCCACAAAGAGACAGTTACAATGAGCAGTTCTTC. Translated, it gives CASSPQRDSYNEQFF.

Turning to this clone: Other DNA sequences from this sample encode an identical CDR3 as well. The chain uses TRBV9 and TRBJ2-3, with 8 positions matching TRBD2. The CDR3 contains 15 residues. The V gene's germline CDR1 is SGDLS and CDR2 YYNGEE. After removal of 1 base from V and 1 base from J, the junction contained 2 bases not matched to a gene. Here the CDR3 reads CASSVTAGGTDTQYF. The CDR3 region has the DNA TGTGCCAGCAGCGTAACAGCGGGAGGCACAGATACGCAGTATTTT.